This T cell receptor (beta chain) was identified during a study of identifying expanded T cells in peripheral blood (dated by TCRdb to between 2018 and 2021). In terms of the full investigation: Four technical replicates, made by sequencing separate aliquots from the same pool of genomic DNA, were compared pairwise. What the work shows at the level of the full study, not this receptor alone: The binomial model flagged approximately 1.2 differentially abundant clones between technical replicates but around 15 over around two weeks and around 19 over approximately 4 weeks. The authors expected that biological variance in healthy repertoires might rise further over much longer intervals, such as months to years. For all healthy donors, the variance in clone template counts between approximately 2-week samples rose significantly as total template count increased. Across all healthy-donor time intervals, the beta-binomial model significantly cut both the number of clones called differentially abundant and the false-positive rate.

Turning to this clone: The clone's antigen remains unknown. No base quality values were provided; no much bigger clone lies one nucleotide off.

The immunoSEQ Assay, which relies on bias-controlled multiplex PCR amplification of genomic DNA, was used to profile TCRbeta CDR3 regions. The published analysis was carried out like this. The absolute abundance of each unique TCRbeta CDR3 region was quantified after sequences were collapsed and filtered. Differential abundance was assessed using a binomial (Fisher-equivalent) model and a beta-binomial model in which time-dependent variance fitted from healthy donors was added. Any clone with fewer than 5 combined templates was excluded, and a clone was called differentially abundant if its Benjamini-Hochberg FDR was below 0.01. Beta-binomial variance was modeled as a function of total template count across the two samples using the form v = (b*log(k)+a)^2. The source is immuneACCESS, and TCRdb retained only in-frame sequences with V and J called. Part of the clones is not carried over; for the studies checked, unresolved V genes explain less than half of this, and the remainder is unexplained. The V and J calls and clone size are taken from that table; D and trimming were inferred from the DNA. For this sample the table gives 50,000 to 65,000 clones, of which about 85% were detected only once. About a fifth of the sample is taken by the ten largest.

Trimming removed 5 bases from V and 2 bases from J; the gene matches leave 15 bases unexplained. Based on the germline V gene, the CDR1 and CDR2 sequences are SGHTA and FQGNSA. Inclusive of the bounding cysteine and phenylalanine, the CDR3 is 18 residues long. CDR3 DNA is the only sequence kept; it has 54 bases, read in frame from the first base. During the collection period, no infections or other immune events were recorded for the healthy donors. Healthy-donor blood repertoires served as a training cohort to calibrate time-dependent variance in a beta-binomial model of T-cell clone differential abundance. The training cohort was composed of some ten healthy donors, 3 female and 7 male. Donor ages ranged from roughly 25 to 65 years, with an average of around 45 years. Whole blood was collected from each healthy donor at three time points spaced around 2 weeks apart and obtained from a commercial supplier. For immunosequencing, genomic DNA was extracted from whole blood that had not been sorted.

The sequence was collected from a person between 18 and 75 years old in good health. The sequenced sample consisted of blood. The chain is made from TRBV7-2 and TRBJ2-7; TRBD2 matches 10 bases in the middle. The nucleotides read TGTGCCAGCAGCCGCCAAATCCCTAGCGGGAGATCCACCTACGAGCAGTACTTC. Protein translation: CASSRQIPSGRSTYEQYF.